The 32 T cell receptor beta chains given below trace back to one sample, sequenced in a study of blood T cells in healthy people across ages. The use of a sample-barcoded 5' primer and a J-beta primer mix characterized a second PCR of roughly 6 to 12 cycles. TCRdb used MiXCR to reprocess the 5' RACE reads, holding one entry per CDR3 protein. Of 1,100,000 or so distinct CDR3 sequences listed, 40% to 55% are singletons. The sequenced sample was blood. The source of these receptors is a woman in her sixties or seventies in good health.

V and J are TRBV3-1 and TRBJ2-3; 8 bases are shared with TRBD2. Germline-derived CDR1 and CDR2 are LGHDT and YNNKEL (reference sequence). Trimming took 0 bases from V and 3 from J; bases not matched to a gene: 5. The CDR3 is made up of 16 amino acids. CDR3: CASSQDIGLATDTQYF. The CDR3 DNA reads as TGTGCCAGCAGCCAAGATATAGGACTAGCAACAGATACGCAGTATTTT.

This chain connects TRBV6-1 to TRBJ1-2, with no clear D. The V gene lost 7 bases and the J gene lost 3 bases, with 18 bases spanning the gap. Germline CDR1 is MNHNS and CDR2 is SASEGT. The CDR3 consists of 15 residues. The chain's CDR3 is CASTDSPADYYGYTF. The DNA for the CDR3 is TGTGCCAGCACCGACTCCCCGGCAGACTACTATGGCTACACCTTC.

This clonotype was seen repeatedly, ten times or more. V gene TRBV6-5 combines with J gene TRBJ2-1; 14 bases line up with TRBD2. Germline CDR1 reads MNHEY; CDR2 reads SVGAGI. J gave up 6 bases and V 6 bases, and 7 bases lay outside the gene matches. The CDR3 covers 16 residues. CDR3 nucleotide sequence: TGTGCCAGCAGACCCTCGGGACTAGCGGGAGTCAATGAGCAGTTCTTC. Residues: CASRPSGLAGVNEQFF.

The chain joins TRBV6-5 to TRBJ1-5; D unresolved. Germline CDR1 is MNHEY and CDR2 is SVGAGI. Trimming took off 6 bases at V and 0 bases at J, with 6 bases between the two ends. The CDR3 runs to 13 residues. CDR3 protein: CASRVNSNQPQHF. In DNA form, the CDR3 reads TGTGCCAGCAGAGTAAATAGCAATCAGCCCCAGCATTTT.

V gene TRBV7-9 combines with J gene TRBJ2-7; D might be TRBD1 (7 bases). The CDR3 spans 17 residues. V shed 4 bases and J shed 2 bases, with 21 bases lying between them. Germline lookup yields CDR1 SEHNR and CDR2 FQNEAQ (reference sequence). This CDR3 reads CASSSDGGGTATYEQYF. The CDR3 DNA follows: TGTGCCAGCAGCTCCGATGGTGGGGGGACAGCCACCTACGAGCAGTACTTC.

This clonotype was found a few times. The CDR3 reads CASSYSARAYGYTF. The CDR3 DNA reads as TGTGCCAGCAGTTACTCCGCCAGGGCCTATGGCTACACCTTC. The chain has TRBV6-5 and TRBJ1-2, with a weak D call TRBD1 (5 bases). V was shortened by 0 bases and J by 4 bases, with 9 bases between the two germline ends. The CDR3 covers 14 residues. Germline values: CDR1 MNHEY, CDR2 SVGAGI.

This clonotype has more than one count but fewer than ten. The chain joins TRBV20-1 to TRBJ2-7; a possible D gene is TRBD2 (6 bases). Trimming pared 7 bases from V and 0 bases from J, leaving 16 bases between. The CDR3 covers 14 residues. CDR1 and CDR2 from the germline V gene are DFQATT and SNEGSKA (reference sequence). The DNA of the CDR3 is TGCAGTGTCCAGCGGGTGGGTTCCTCCTACGAGCAGTACTTC. This encodes CSVQRVGSSYEQYF.

The chain links TRBV7-8 to TRBJ2-4; 7 bases are shared with TRBD2. The CDR3 is made up of 16 amino acids. With 4 bases clipped from V and 13 bases from J, the junction kept 19 bases outside the gene matches. Germline V gene lookup returns CDR1 SGHVS and CDR2 FQNEAQ. The CDR3 bases are TGTGCCAGCAGCTACACCCCAACCGGCGGGAGTGGTAGGCAGTACTTC. Translation: CASSYTPTGGSGRQYF.

Points on this clonotype: A read error may be the cause here, since a much bigger clone is one base away. The chain is built from TRBV4-2 and TRBJ2-5, with D unclear. The CDR3 is 14 amino acids. CDR1 is LGHNA, CDR2 YNFKEQ, per germline. The CDR3 protein is CANSPSRDQETQYF. CDR3 DNA: TGTGCCAACAGCCCCTCCCGCGACCAAGAGACCCAGTACTTC.

This rearrangement joins TRBV6-6 to TRBJ1-1; a possible D gene is TRBD1 (5 bases). Germline loops: CDR1 MNHNY, CDR2 SVGAGI (reference sequence). The CDR3 runs 14 residues. The V end lost 5 bases, the J end lost 1 base, and 11 bases lay between the germline ends. CDR3 coding DNA: TGTGCCAGCAGTCCTCAGGGAAGGAACACTGAAGCTTTCTTT. Residues: CASSPQGRNTEAFF.

The V and J genes are TRBV20-1 and TRBJ2-1, with 14 bases that match TRBD2. V trimming: 6 bases; J trimming: 9 bases; junction bases outside the gene matches: 10. Germline V CDR1 and CDR2: DFQATT, SNEGSKA (reference sequence). The CDR3 sequence is 15 residues long. The CDR3 bases are TGCAGTGCCCAGAGGTCCGGACTAGCGGGGGGTGAGCAGTTCTTC. Its protein product is CSAQRSGLAGGEQFF.

The chain is built from TRBV20-1 and TRBJ2-7, with 12 positions matching TRBD2. Germline CDR1 and CDR2: DFQATT and SNEGSKA (reference sequence). This CDR3 has 19 residues. The trim removed 6 bases at V and 2 bases at J, leaving 20 bases unmatched. The CDR3 reads CSAQWRGTSGGSRTYEQYF. The CDR3 DNA follows: TGCAGTGCCCAATGGAGGGGAACTAGCGGGGGGAGCCGCACCTACGAGCAGTACTTC.

The chain combines TRBV14 with TRBJ1-5, with D hard to call. The V gene's germline CDR1 is SGHDN and CDR2 FVKESK. The CDR3 is 13 amino acids. V lost 4 bases to trimming and J lost 10 bases, with 14 bases between them. CDR3 coding DNA: TGTGCCAGCAGCCTTAGTCCGAAAGCCCCCCAGCATTTT. As protein: CASSLSPKAPQHF.

This clonotype was found many times. The chain employs TRBV15 and TRBJ1-2, with 8 bases aligning to TRBD1. The CDR3 totals 14 residues. CDR1 is LNHNV, CDR2 YYDKDF, per germline (reference sequence). J gave up 7 bases and V 5 bases, and 9 bases lay outside the gene matches. The CDR3 sequence is CATSRGQGSSGYTF. The CDR3 DNA follows: TGTGCCACCAGCCGAGGACAGGGTAGTTCTGGCTACACCTTC. Looking up the rest from reference TRBV15 and TRBJ1-2 gives the full variable domain: DAMVIQNPRYQVTQFGKPVTLSCSQTLNHNVMYWYQQKSSQAPKLLFHYYDKDFNNEADTPDNFQSRRPNTSFCFLDIRSPGLGDTAMYLCATSRGQGSSGYTFGSGTRLTVV.

The V and J genes are TRBV12-3 or TRBV12-4 and TRBJ1-2, with TRBD1 matching over 7 bases. The V gene end was trimmed by 1 base and the J gene end by 0 bases; junction bases not matched to a gene: 8. The CDR3 runs to 17 residues. The CDR3 sequence: CASSLGGGGYSNYGYTF. For the CDR3, the DNA is TGTGCCAGCAGTTTAGGGGGAGGGGGCTACTCTAACTATGGCTACACCTTC.

This clonotype appeared many times. This chain uses TRBV7-2 with TRBJ1-1; D call uncertain. The CDR3 is 13 amino acids. Germline CDR1 is SGHTA and CDR2 is FQGNSA. V gave up 3 bases and J gave up 5 bases, with 10 bases separating them. CDR3 DNA sequence: TGTGCCAGCAGCTTTATAGCGGGGACTGAAGCTTTCTTT. Residues: CASSFIAGTEAFF.

V gene TRBV7-6 combines with J gene TRBJ2-7; D is unresolved. The CDR3 is 14 residues long. Deletions cut 1 base from V and 6 bases from J, with 13 bases between. Germline V gene sequence: CDR1 SGHVS, CDR2 FNYEAQ. CDR3 bases: TGTGCCAGCAGCTTAGGGGCCAGTGCCGGCGAGCAGTACTTC. It specifies CASSLGASAGEQYF.

This chain links TRBV4-1 with TRBJ1-6; the match to TRBD1 covers 8 bases. The CDR3 contains 15 residues. Germline-derived CDR1 and CDR2 are MGHRA and YSYEKL. The V gene end was trimmed by 0 bases and the J gene end by 8 bases; junction bases not matched to a gene: 3. As DNA, the CDR3 is TGCGCCAGCAGCCAAGATTGGACAGGGTATTCACCCCTCCACTTT. Translated, it gives CASSQDWTGYSPLHF.

This clonotype was counted a few times. V is TRBV5-6 and J is TRBJ2-3, with D unresolved. V lost 0 bases to trimming and J lost 5 bases, with 10 bases between them. Germline V CDR1 and CDR2: SGHDT, YYEEEE. The CDR3 loop spans 14 amino acids. CDR3 residues: CASSLEAAGDTQYF. The CDR3 DNA is TGTGCCAGCAGCTTGGAGGCGGCCGGAGATACGCAGTATTTT.

The chain couples TRBV29-1 to TRBJ1-2; TRBD1 agrees at 7 bases. This CDR3 region has 17 residues. After removal of 0 bases from V and 4 bases from J, the junction contained 14 bases not matched to a gene. Per germline, CDR1 SQVTM and CDR2 ANQGSEA. For the CDR3, the DNA is TGCAGCGTTGAAGAGACACTAGGGAGTCCAGGGGGCTATGGCTACACCTTC. This gives the protein CSVEETLGSPGGYGYTF.

This sequence joins TRBV9 and TRBJ2-1; 8 nucleotides align to TRBD2. V shed 0 bases, J shed 2 bases, and the junction held 4 bases outside the gene matches. The CDR3 is 16 residues long. Germline assignment: CDR1 SGDLS and CDR2 YYNGEE. The CDR3 sequence is CASSVVLAGAYNEQFF. Written as DNA, the CDR3 is TGTGCCAGCAGCGTAGTCCTAGCGGGTGCCTACAATGAGCAGTTCTTC.

The sample holds many counts of this clonotype. The J gene is TRBJ2-1, the V gene TRBV27, with TRBD2 matching 12 bases. Germline-derived CDR1 and CDR2 are MNHEY and SMNVEV (reference sequence). J lost 9 bases, V lost 5 bases, and 8 bases had no gene match. The CDR3 has 15 residues. The CDR3 reads CASSLRTSGMGEQFF. CDR3 nucleotide sequence: TGTGCCAGCAGTCTTAGGACTAGCGGGATGGGTGAGCAGTTCTTC.

The chain joins TRBV20-1 to TRBJ2-5, with D perhaps TRBD2 (5 bases). The CDR3 has 13 residues. Germline CDR1 is DFQATT and CDR2 is SNEGSKA (reference sequence). Trimming took off 4 bases at V and 3 bases at J, with 12 bases between the two ends. The CDR3 loop is CSAKRGWEETQYF. The DNA for the CDR3 is TGCAGTGCTAAGCGCGGGTGGGAAGAGACCCAGTACTTC.

In its sample, this clonotype was seen a few times. The chain has TRBV12-3 or TRBV12-4 and TRBJ2-3; D remains ambiguous. The CDR3 contains 13 residues. Trimming took off 5 bases at V and 4 bases at J, with 10 bases between the two ends. The CDR3 DNA sequence: TGTGCCAGCAGTACTATCATGGCAGATACGCAGTATTTT. Its translation: CASSTIMADTQYF.

The V call is TRBV15, the J call TRBJ2-3; D not resolved. The CDR3 extends over 14 amino acids. V lost 2 bases and J 2 bases, leaving 8 bases between the germline ends. CDR1 and CDR2 from the germline V gene are LNHNV and YYDKDF (reference sequence). CDR3 protein: CATSRLTDTDTQYF. The CDR3 DNA reads TGTGCCACCAGCAGATTAACAGACACAGATACGCAGTATTTT.

The CDR3 reads CASSANRGSAQPQHF. The CDR3 region has the DNA TGTGCCAGTAGTGCGAATCGGGGGTCGGCTCAGCCCCAGCATTTT. The chain is built from TRBV19 and TRBJ1-5; D is perhaps TRBD1 (5 bases). CDR1 is LNHDA, CDR2 SQIVND, per germline (reference sequence). Trimming removed 5 bases at V and 6 bases at J, with 17 bases between. CDR3 length equals 15 residues.

This clonotype occurred a few times. The rearrangement links TRBV27 to TRBJ1-6, with 8 bases matching TRBD1. This CDR3 has 15 residues. CDR1 and CDR2 (germline): MNHEY, SMNVEV (reference sequence). V lost 1 base to trimming and J lost 10 bases; unmatched junction nucleotides: 6. This CDR3 reads CASSLFQGAGSPLHF. The CDR3 nucleotides are TGTGCCAGCAGTTTATTCCAGGGGGCCGGGTCACCCCTCCACTTT.

This clonotype was seen more than once but under ten times. The CDR3 sequence: CASSRTSGASTDTQYF. CDR3 nucleotides: TGTGCCAGCAGTCGTACTAGCGGGGCTAGCACAGATACGCAGTATTTT. This chain links TRBV6-2 or TRBV6-3 with TRBJ2-3; 10 bases are shared with TRBD2. Germline loops: CDR1 MNHEY, CDR2 SVGEGT. The CDR3 extends over 16 amino acids. The V segment lost 5 bases and the J segment 0 bases; nucleotides outside the gene matches: 5.

Note on this clonotype: Its ends do not fully match the called genes, so a read error is possible. This chain joins TRBV3-1 and TRBJ2-5; 13 bases are a match to TRBD2. Per the germline V gene, CDR1 is LGHDT and CDR2 is YNNKEL (reference sequence). This CDR3 contains 15 residues. The CDR3 DNA reads as TGTGCCAGCAGCCTAGGGACTAGCGGGATAGAGACCCGGTACTTC. This sequence encodes CASSLGTSGIETRYF.

The chain combines TRBV7-9 with TRBJ2-3, with TRBD2 identical over 11 bases. The CDR3 sequence is 15 residues long. The ends lost 5 bases at V and 0 bases at J; junction bases unmatched: 1. The V gene's germline CDR1 is SEHNR and CDR2 FQNEAQ (reference sequence). The chain's CDR3 is CASSPSGGSTDTQYF. Written as DNA, the CDR3 is TGTGCCAGCAGCCCTAGCGGGGGGAGCACAGATACGCAGTATTTT.

This clonotype was observed a handful of times. The chain joins TRBV12-3 or TRBV12-4 to TRBJ2-1, with D maybe TRBD1 (5 bases). This CDR3 contains 16 residues. V was shortened by 7 bases and J by 0 bases, with 16 bases between the two germline ends. In nucleotides, the CDR3 is TGTGCCAGCAACGTGGACACCCCGAGCTCCTACAATGAGCAGTTCTTC. It codes for CASNVDTPSSYNEQFF.

This sequence joins TRBV20-1 and TRBJ1-2; D is unresolved. V was cut by 3 bases and J by 5 bases, with 16 bases left in between. The CDR3 contains 14 residues. Germline V gene lookup returns CDR1 DFQATT and CDR2 SNEGSKA (reference sequence). CDR3 region: CSASPLGNSYGYTF. The CDR3 bases are TGCAGTGCTAGTCCCTTGGGAAACTCGTATGGCTACACCTTC.